This T cell receptor (beta chain) was sequenced in a study of blood T cell repertoires in COVID-19. Study-level background: Donors in the United States, Italy and Spain gave samples during acute or convalescent COVID-19. Sample material is recorded as cDNA or gDNA derived from T cells, B-cell-depleted T cells, or PBMCs.

The V end lost 8 bases, the J end lost 4 bases, and 12 bases lay between the germline ends. The V gene's germline CDR1 is SNHLY and CDR2 FYNNEI. The CDR3 contains 13 residues. In its sample, this clone was seen a few times. Other DNA sequences in the sample encode the same CDR3. Study processing details: Using reference gene primer amplification, nucleated cell counts were estimated. TCRdb keeps only in-frame clones here, not all; method: immunoSEQ multiplex PCR. V and J calls and clone size come straight from that table; D and trimming were deduced from the DNA. The table lists 24,000 or so clones, 75% to 90% of them singletons, with roughly 61% in the top ten.

The specimen sequenced was peripheral blood. The TCR sequence derives from a woman older than 75 with acute or convalescent COVID-19. The chain uses TRBV2 and TRBJ1-5, with unresolved D. The CDR3 DNA reads TGTGCCAGCCACCGCGACTCTAATCAGCCCCAGCATTTT. Translation gives CASHRDSNQPQHF.